This entry is about one T cell receptor (beta chain). The V gene end was trimmed by 5 bases and the J gene end by 4 bases; junction bases not matched to a gene: 9. Per germline, CDR1 SGHTA and CDR2 FQGNSA. CDR3 length equals 16 residues. Running of the v3.0 immunoSEQ assay took place at survey level. Method: immunoSEQ multiplex PCR; TCRdb's copy keeps in-frame clones and lacks some. The table lists approximately 35,000 clones, roughly 94% of them singletons, with around 3.8% in the top ten. This record comes from a study of long-term antiretroviral therapy in people with HIV. This sequence joins TRBV7-2 and TRBJ1-3; 9 bases map to TRBD1. This clonotype was obtained from a woman in her forties or fifties with HIV. The specimen comprised unsorted PBMCs, sampled around 5.4 years after starting antiretroviral therapy. CDR3 residues: CASSARDRVAGNTIYF. CDR3 DNA: TGTGCCAGCAGCGCACGGGACAGGGTGGCCGGAAACACCATATATTTT.